This TCR beta chain was identified in a study of blood T cell repertoires in COVID-19. Study-wide context: COVID-19 samples collected from the United States, Italy and Spain covered acute and convalescent phases. From T cells, B-cell-depleted T cells, or PBMCs came the material, which was cDNA or gDNA.

Some clones are missing from TCRdb's copy, which holds only in-frame ones; the method was immunoSEQ multiplex PCR. The repertoire consists of some 150,000 clones, with about four fifths occurring once and the leading ten covering 1.5% to 2%. V shed 1 base and J shed 5 bases, with 3 bases lying between them. The germline CDR1 and CDR2 sequences are WSHSY and SAAADI. This CDR3 has 11 residues. Up to 2 weeks before entering the study, exposed participants had met a COVID-19 case. This clonotype was obtained from a woman younger than 35 who had been exposed to COVID-19. The chain combines TRBV10-2 with TRBJ2-7; D call uncertain. Sequencing used PBMCs or T cells enriched from blood (not recorded which). The CDR3 protein is CASSEFNEQYF. The CDR3 nucleotides read TGCGCCAGCAGTGAGTTTAACGAGCAGTACTTC.